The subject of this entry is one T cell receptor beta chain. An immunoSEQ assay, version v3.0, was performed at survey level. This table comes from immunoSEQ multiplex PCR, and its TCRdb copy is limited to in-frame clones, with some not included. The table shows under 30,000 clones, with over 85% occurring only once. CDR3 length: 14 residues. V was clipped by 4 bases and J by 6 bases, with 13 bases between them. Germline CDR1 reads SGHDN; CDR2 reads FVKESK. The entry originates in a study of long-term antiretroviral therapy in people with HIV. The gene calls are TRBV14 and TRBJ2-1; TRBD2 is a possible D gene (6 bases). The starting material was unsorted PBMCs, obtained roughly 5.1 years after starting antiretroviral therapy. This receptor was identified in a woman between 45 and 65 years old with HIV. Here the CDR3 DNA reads TGTGCCAGCAGCCGGGACTTTGGGTTCAATGAGCAGTTCTTC. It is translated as CASSRDFGFNEQFF.